Presented here are 30 T cell receptor beta chains from one specimen sequenced in a study of control samples from healthy donors and cancer patients. Clones were read by immunoSEQ multiplex PCR, and TCRdb kept only the in-frame ones, dropping some. The sample records roughly 130,000 clones, roughly 90% being singletons. The sequencing input was blood. The receptors here all came from a man aged 25 to 40 in good health.

The chain couples TRBV2 to TRBJ1-1; D is possibly TRBD1 (5 bases). Trimming took 4 bases from V and 5 from J, leaving 23 bases between them. Germline lookup yields CDR1 SNHLY and CDR2 FYNNEI. This CDR3 has 17 residues. CDR3 nucleotide sequence: TGTGCCAGCAGTGGGCTTGGGGTGGAGGGGACCTCAACTGAAGCTTTCTTT. Its protein product is CASSGLGVEGTSTEAFF.

This clone was found once. V is TRBV27 and J is TRBJ2-7; TRBD1 aligns across 8 bases. The CDR3 has 14 residues. From germline, CDR1 is MNHEY and CDR2 SMNVEV (reference sequence). J gave up 3 bases and V 4 bases, and 5 bases lay outside the gene matches. CDR3 sequence reads: CASSWTGLRYEQYF. CDR3 nucleotide sequence: TGTGCCAGCAGTTGGACAGGGCTCCGCTACGAGCAGTACTTC.

The chain joins TRBV5-8 to TRBJ2-1; 13 bases fit TRBD2. This CDR3 is built from 16 residues. Germline V gene data show CDR1 as SGHTS and CDR2 as YDEGEE. Trimming at V came to 0 bases and at J to 6 bases, leaving 3 bases not matched to a gene. This CDR3 reads CASSLGGLAGINEQFF. CDR3 sequence (DNA): TGTGCCAGCAGCTTGGGGGGACTAGCGGGGATCAATGAGCAGTTCTTC.

The table lists this clone with a count of one. Other nucleotide sequences from this sample produce the same CDR3. The chain couples TRBV7-2 to TRBJ1-5; tentatively, D is TRBD1 (5 bases). V lost 2 bases to trimming and J lost 7 bases, with 9 bases between them. This CDR3 has 13 residues. The germline CDR1 and CDR2 sequences are SGHTA and FQGNSA. The CDR3 DNA reads as TGTGCCAGCAGCTTAAGGGGTAACCAGCCCCAGCATTTT. It translates to CASSLRGNQPQHF.

The V gene is TRBV2, the J gene TRBJ1-5; 10 bases line up with TRBD1. The CDR3 length is 15 residues. Germline V lookup: CDR1 SNHLY, CDR2 FYNNEI. After removal of 6 bases from V and 6 bases from J, the junction contained 8 bases not matched to a gene. The CDR3 is CASSSDRGRGQPQHF. DNA for the CDR3: TGTGCCAGCAGCTCCGACAGGGGGCGCGGTCAGCCCCAGCATTTT. The full variable domain, rest sourced from reference TRBV2 and TRBJ1-5, is EPEVTQTPSHQVTQMGQEVILRCVPISNHLYFYWYRQILGQKVEFLVSFYNNEISEKSEIFDDQFSVERPDGSNFTLKIRSTKLEDSAMYFCASSSDRGRGQPQHFGDGTRLSIL.

This sequence joins TRBV5-5 and TRBJ2-7, with D maybe TRBD1 (5 bases). The CDR3 loop spans 15 amino acids. Per germline, CDR1 SGHKS and CDR2 YYEKEE (reference sequence). Trimming shortened V by 0 bases and J by 2 bases, and 12 bases separated the two germline ends. The CDR3 nucleotides read TGTGCCAGCAGCTTGGTCCCGCGACAGCCCTACGAGCAGTACTTC. It translates to CASSLVPRQPYEQYF.

This chain connects TRBV27 to TRBJ2-1; D possibly corresponds to TRBD2 (6 bases). CDR3 length: 16 residues. The germline gives CDR1 MNHEY, CDR2 SMNVEV (reference sequence). With 4 bases removed from V and 0 bases from J, the gap between germline ends came to 13 bases. The CDR3 DNA reads TGTGCCAGCAGTTACCGCGGGACGAGCTCCTACAATGAGCAGTTCTTC. It codes for CASSYRGTSSYNEQFF.

The chain couples TRBV20-1 to TRBJ1-4, with D unclear. The CDR3 has 11 residues. Trimming left V 3 bases short and J 4 bases short, with 3 bases between. Germline CDR1 and CDR2: DFQATT and SNEGSKA (reference sequence). The CDR3 region is CSASFNEKLFF. The CDR3 DNA follows: TGCAGTGCTAGCTTTAATGAAAAACTGTTTTTT.

This clone appeared once. The V call is TRBV7-9, the J call TRBJ2-1; D is ambiguous. The V gene lost 1 base and the J gene lost 6 bases, with 10 bases spanning the gap. The CDR3 contains 14 residues. The germline V gene has CDR1 SEHNR and CDR2 FQNEAQ (reference sequence). DNA for the CDR3: TGTGCCAGCAGCTTAGAGGTCAGCATCAATGAGCAGTTCTTC. Translated, it gives CASSLEVSINEQFF.

The chain has TRBV7-9 and TRBJ2-3; TRBD1 is a possible D gene (5 bases). V gave up 5 bases and J gave up 3 bases, with 18 bases separating them. CDR1 is SEHNR, CDR2 FQNEAQ, per germline (reference sequence). The CDR3 runs to 16 residues. The CDR3 protein is CASSPRGRGRTDTQYF. CDR3 nucleotides: TGTGCCAGCAGCCCCAGAGGTAGGGGTCGTACAGATACGCAGTATTTT.

The chain carries TRBV6-2 or TRBV6-3 and TRBJ2-6; TRBD1 matches 9 bases. Germline V gene sequence: CDR1 MNHEY, CDR2 SVGEGT. The CDR3 runs to 15 residues. V shed 6 bases, J shed 2 bases, and the junction held 2 bases outside the gene matches. CDR3 amino acids: CASSDRGAGANVLTF. The DNA for the CDR3 is TGTGCCAGCAGCGACAGGGGGGCTGGGGCCAACGTCCTGACTTTC.

The chain employs TRBV2 and TRBJ1-1, with D possibly TRBD1 on 5 matching bases. V was pared by 5 bases and J by 10 bases, with 17 bases between. Germline values: CDR1 SNHLY, CDR2 FYNNEI. CDR3 length: 13 residues. This CDR3 is CASSRDGRGIAFF. The CDR3 coding sequence is TGTGCCAGCAGTCGGGACGGCCGAGGGATAGCTTTCTTT.

This rearrangement joins TRBV28 to TRBJ1-1, with D possibly matching TRBD1 (6 bases). The CDR3 is made up of 17 amino acids. Trimming pared 7 bases from V and 0 bases from J, leaving 21 bases between. Per the germline V gene, CDR1 is MDHEN and CDR2 is SYDVKM. This CDR3 reads CASTTLPMGGLNTEAFF. The CDR3 region has the DNA TGTGCCAGCACCACACTGCCCATGGGGGGCCTGAACACTGAAGCTTTCTTT. Supplemented by reference TRBV28 and TRBJ1-1, the full variable domain reads DVKVTQSSRYLVKRTGEKVFLECVQDMDHENMFWYRQDPGLGLRLIYFSYDVKMKEKGDIPEGYSVSREKKERFSLILESASTNQTSMYLCASTTLPMGGLNTEAFFGQGTRLTVV.

This clone is a singleton in its sample. The chain combines TRBV7-9 with TRBJ1-2; no firm D call. V gave up 3 bases and J gave up 5 bases, with 7 bases separating them. The CDR3 is made up of 12 amino acids. CDR1 is SEHNR and CDR2 is FQNEAQ in the germline V gene (reference sequence). The CDR3 nucleotides read TGTGCCAGCAGCTTGATGGCTTATGGCTACACCTTC. Encoded protein: CASSLMAYGYTF.

The chain couples TRBV6-6 to TRBJ2-7; D is undetermined. This CDR3 contains 11 residues. Trimming removed 1 base at V and 3 bases at J, with 1 base between. Looked up from germline, CDR1 is MNHNY and CDR2 is SVGAGI (reference sequence). The CDR3 protein is CASSYYYEQYF. The CDR3 nucleotides are TGTGCCAGCAGTTACTACTACGAGCAGTACTTC.

The chain employs TRBV18 and TRBJ2-7; 10 bases align to TRBD1. CDR1 is KGHSH, CDR2 LQKENI, per germline. After removal of 5 bases from V and 0 bases from J, the junction contained 7 bases not matched to a gene. CDR3 size: 16 residues. In DNA form, the CDR3 reads TGTGCCAGCTCAGTCTTAGGGACAGGGGCCTCCTACGAGCAGTACTTC. Its protein product is CASSVLGTGASYEQYF.

The sample holds a few counts of this clone. The rearrangement links TRBV2 to TRBJ2-3; unclear D gene. Germline CDR1 SNHLY, CDR2 FYNNEI. Between the trimmed V and J ends, which lost 7 bases and 1 base, there was a span of 9 bases. The CDR3 length is 13 residues. For the CDR3, the DNA is TGTGCCAGCAACAGTCGGGGCACAGATACGCAGTATTTT. This sequence encodes CASNSRGTDTQYF.

This chain uses TRBV9 with TRBJ1-2, with a weak D call TRBD1 (5 bases). The length of the CDR3 is 15 residues. Looked up from germline, CDR1 is SGDLS and CDR2 is YYNGEE. With 5 bases removed from V and 0 bases from J, the gap between germline ends came to 14 bases. In DNA form, the CDR3 reads TGTGCCAGCAGGGGGCCCGCGGGACCTAACTATGGCTACACCTTC. Translated, it gives CASRGPAGPNYGYTF.

The genes are TRBV20-1 and TRBJ1-1; D is undetermined. Trimming took 3 bases from V and 0 from J, leaving 11 bases between them. The CDR3 loop spans 14 amino acids. Germline assignment: CDR1 DFQATT and CDR2 SNEGSKA (reference sequence). This CDR3 is CSASFDAMNTEAFF. The CDR3 nucleotides read TGCAGTGCTAGTTTTGATGCTATGAACACTGAAGCTTTCTTT.

The chain links TRBV4-1 to TRBJ1-5; no firm D call. V was trimmed by 0 bases and J by 6 bases, leaving 9 bases between them. Germline V gene data show CDR1 as MGHRA and CDR2 as YSYEKL. This CDR3 has 14 residues. CDR3 residues: CASSQERNGQPQHF. The CDR3 bases are TGCGCCAGCAGCCAAGAAAGGAATGGTCAGCCCCAGCATTTT.

The rearrangement links TRBV11-3 to TRBJ2-1; tentative D call: TRBD2 (6 bases). Germline V gives CDR1 SGHNT, CDR2 YENEEA. Trimming left V 3 bases short and J 6 bases short, with 12 bases between. The CDR3 contains 14 residues. The CDR3 nucleotides read TGTGCCAGCAGCTTGAAACGGGAGTCCAATGAGCAGTTCTTC. It translates to CASSLKRESNEQFF.

The chain recombines TRBV7-2 with TRBJ2-7, with a tentative D call TRBD1 (5 bases). Trimming cost V 5 bases and J 0 bases, with 17 bases left between them. The CDR3 has 16 amino acids. Germline CDR1 SGHTA, CDR2 FQGNSA. The CDR3 sequence is CASSRSRQFSSYEQYF. DNA for the CDR3: TGTGCCAGCAGCCGCAGCCGACAGTTTAGCTCCTACGAGCAGTACTTC. Full variable domain (rest looked up from reference TRBV7-2 and TRBJ2-7): GAGVSQSPSNKVTEKGKDVELRCDPISGHTALYWYRQSLGQGLEFLIYFQGNSAPDKSGLPSDRFSAERTGGSVSTLTIQRTQQEDSAVYLCASSRSRQFSSYEQYFGPGTRLTVT.

The gene calls are TRBV6-6 and TRBJ2-7; 7 positions agree with TRBD1. After removal of 6 bases from V and 4 bases from J, the junction contained 6 bases not matched to a gene. Germline V gene lookup returns CDR1 MNHNY and CDR2 SVGAGI (reference sequence). CDR3 size: 13 residues. CDR3 sequence reads: CASRSTGFYEQYF. The CDR3 coding sequence is TGTGCCAGCAGATCGACAGGGTTTTACGAGCAGTACTTC.

The CDR3 DNA reads TGTGCCAGCAGCTCAACAGTGAACACTGAAGCTTTCTTT. Translated: CASSSTVNTEAFF. The V gene is TRBV7-9, the J gene TRBJ1-1; unclear D gene. Per the germline V gene, CDR1 is SEHNR and CDR2 is FQNEAQ (reference sequence). V dropped 4 bases and J dropped 0 bases, with 6 bases sitting between them. The CDR3 has 13 amino acids.

The V and J genes are TRBV5-5 and TRBJ2-1, with 9 bases that match TRBD2. V dropped 3 bases and J dropped 11; count of bases not matched to a gene: 6. From germline, CDR1 is SGHKS and CDR2 YYEKEE (reference sequence). This CDR3 spans 13 amino acids. The CDR3 region has the DNA TGTGCCAGCAGCTCTGGACTAGCGACGAAGCAGTTCTTC. Translated, it gives CASSSGLATKQFF.

The chain employs TRBV10-3 and TRBJ2-1, with D perhaps TRBD2 (7 bases). The length of the CDR3 is 14 residues. The V gene lost 3 bases and the J gene lost 7 bases, with 13 bases spanning the gap. The germline V gene has CDR1 ENHRY and CDR2 SYGVKD. Here the CDR3 reads CAISDRRGGNEQFF. The CDR3 DNA sequence: TGTGCCATCAGTGACCGGAGGGGGGGGAATGAGCAGTTCTTC.

This clone showed up just a few times. This sequence joins TRBV7-9 and TRBJ2-6; D is unresolved. The CDR3 totals 17 residues. Germline V CDR1 and CDR2: SEHNR, FQNEAQ (reference sequence). V shed 1 base and J shed 0 bases, with 10 bases lying between them. The CDR3 loop is CASSLGARLSGANVLTF. The CDR3 nucleotides read TGTGCCAGCAGCTTAGGAGCTCGGCTCTCTGGGGCCAACGTCCTGACTTTC.

The chain has TRBV15 and TRBJ1-2; TRBD1 is a possible D gene (6 bases). The CDR3 is 15 residues long. The V end lost 3 bases, the J end lost 4 bases, and 15 bases lay between the germline ends. Germline assignment: CDR1 LNHNV and CDR2 YYDKDF (reference sequence). In DNA, the CDR3 is TGTGCCACCAGCAGGAGAACAGGACAGAGCTATGGCTACACCTTC. Translating gives CATSRRTGQSYGYTF.

V is TRBV6-5 and J is TRBJ1-2; 10 bases are shared with TRBD1. The CDR3 covers 14 residues. The V and J ends lost 5 bases and 4 bases, in that order; junction bases with no gene match: 4. Germline V gene lookup returns CDR1 MNHEY and CDR2 SVGAGI. CDR3 in DNA: TGTGCCAGCAGTCCTAGGACAGGGGGCTATGGCTACACCTTC. This sequence encodes CASSPRTGGYGYTF.

This clone appeared once. The chain joins TRBV3-1 (or the pseudogene TRBV3-2) to TRBJ1-1, with 7 bases fitting TRBD1. Germline assignment: CDR1 LGHDT and CDR2 YNNKEL (reference sequence). The V gene end was trimmed by 2 bases and the J gene end by 2 bases; junction bases not matched to a gene: 8. The CDR3 runs 16 residues. CDR3 sequence: CASSQRTGALNTEAFF. The CDR3 DNA reads TGTGCCAGCAGCCAACGGACAGGAGCCTTAAACACTGAAGCTTTCTTT.